This is a list of T cell receptor beta chains from one sample in a study of CD8+ T cells in alopecia areata. TCRdb's table, derived via immunoSEQ multiplex PCR, lists solely in-frame clones and lacks some. The sample records approximately 210,000 clones, approximately 56% being singletons. Sequenced here: CD4+ T cells sorted from blood, sampled at week 4, from a patient treated with tofacitinib. The source is a human donor with alopecia areata. Both conserved end residues are part of each CDR3. A D gene is named only where the DNA matches it firmly. Not all rows give a size; the values are once, few, many and, for expanded clones, a class.

d_call clone_size j_call v_call cdr3_nt cdr3_aa
NA NA TRBJ1-2 TRBV2 TGTGCCGGATCCGGGGGGGACTATGGCTACACCTTC CAGSGGDYGYTF
TRBD1 few TRBJ1-4 TRBV9 TGTGCCAGCGCGGGACAGGGGGTTATAAATGAAAAACTGTTTTTT CASAGQGVINEKLFF
NA many TRBJ2-5 TRBV10-3 TGTGCCATCAGCCGGGGAGGTCAAGAGACCCAGTACTTC CAISRGGQETQYF
NA few TRBJ1-1 TRBV7-9 TGTGCCAGCAGCCTCAATCAGAACACTGAAGCTTTCTTT CASSLNQNTEAFF
NA few TRBJ1-2 TRBV5-6 TGTGCCAGCAGCCGGGGCCGTCGGAGAGACTATGGCTACACCTTC CASSRGRRRDYGYTF
NA few TRBJ1-4 TRBV30 TGTGCCTGGAGTCCGAAGGGGAACTTGGGGGAAAAACTGTTTTTT CAWSPKGNLGEKLFF
TRBD2 NA TRBJ2-5 TRBV27 TGTGCCACCCAAAAGGCGGGGGGGACGGAGACCCAGTACTTC CATQKAGGTETQYF
NA NA TRBJ1-2 TRBV13 TGTGCCAGCAGCTTTCGCAGGGGATATGGCTACACCTTC CASSFRRGYGYTF
NA NA TRBJ2-5 TRBV29-1 TGCAGCGTGACGGGACAATGGGTAGGGACCCAGTACTTC CSVTGQWVGTQYF
TRBD1 NA TRBJ1-5 TRBV29-1 TGCAGCGTCCAGGGGGGGAGCAATCAGCCCCAGCATTTT CSVQGGSNQPQHF
NA NA TRBJ2-3 TRBV4-2 TGTGCCAGCAGGAGGGACGGGGGCACAGATACGCAGTATTTT CASRRDGGTDTQYF
NA NA TRBJ1-1 TRBV29-1 TGCAGCGTAAGGAGTCCGAACACTGAAGCTTTCTTT CSVRSPNTEAFF
NA few TRBJ1-5 TRBV29-1 TGCAGCGTTGGTTCGCGGGATCAGCCCCAGCATTTT CSVGSRDQPQHF
TRBD1 few TRBJ2-3 TRBV29-1 TGCAGCGTTGTAAGGTGGGGCAGGGGGCGTCCCACAGATACGCAGTATTTT CSVVRWGRGRPTDTQYF
TRBD2 few TRBJ2-3 TRBV28 TGTGCCAGCAGTCCCGCTAGCGGGGGGATGGATACGCAGTATTTT CASSPASGGMDTQYF
NA NA TRBJ2-5 TRBV7-9 TGTGCCAGCAGCCGATACCAACAAGGCCAGGAGACCCAGTACTTC CASSRYQQGQETQYF
TRBD1 NA TRBJ1-1 TRBV5-1 TGCGCCAGCAGTTGGACAGGGAGTACTGAAGCTTTCTTT CASSWTGSTEAFF
TRBD1 NA TRBJ1-2 TRBV7-2 TGTGCCAGCAGCTCGGCCCGGACAGGGTTCGGCTACACCTTC CASSSARTGFGYTF
TRBD2 NA TRBJ2-1 TRBV11-2 TGTGCCAGCAGCCTAATACTAGCGGGGCAGCAGTTCTTC CASSLILAGQQFF
NA NA TRBJ2-7 TRBV2 TGTGCCAGCAGGTACACGTTCTACGAGCAGTACTTC CASRYTFYEQYF
NA NA TRBJ1-4 TRBV30 TGTGCCTGGAGTGTACGGGGGGCCCGGGGAGGAGTCGAAAAACTGTTTTTT CAWSVRGARGGVEKLFF
NA NA TRBJ1-3 TRBV30 TGTGCCTGGAGTGTTGATACGGGAACCATATATTTT CAWSVDTGTIYF
NA NA TRBJ2-3 TRBV4-1 TGCGCCAGCAGCCAAGCCAGTAGCACAGATACGCAGTATTTT CASSQASSTDTQYF
TRBD2 NA TRBJ2-3 TRBV29-1 TGCAGCGTTGGAACTAGCGGGGGTTGGCCAGATACGCAGTATTTT CSVGTSGGWPDTQYF
NA NA TRBJ1-2 TRBV6-5 TGTGCCAGGCAGGGTTCGGAAGCTTATAGCTACACCTTC CARQGSEAYSYTF
TRBD2 once TRBJ2-1 TRBV29-1 TGCAGCGTTGGGACTAGCGGGAGTGAGCAGTTCTTC CSVGTSGSEQFF
TRBD2 NA TRBJ2-1 TRBV30 TGTGCCTGGAGTGCATCTAGCGGGGGGTGGAATGAGCAGTTCTTC CAWSASSGGWNEQFF
NA few TRBJ2-5 TRBV5-1 TGCGCCAGCAGCTTGGTGGGGGAGACCCAGTACTTC CASSLVGETQYF
NA NA TRBJ2-7 TRBV18 TGTGCCAGCTCACCAGGGAGTAAGGGACTCTCCTACGAGCAGTACTTC CASSPGSKGLSYEQYF
NA NA TRBJ1-2 TRBV2 TGTGCCAGCAGTGAAGCGGACTTCGCTCCAGGTGGCTACACCTTC CASSEADFAPGGYTF
NA NA TRBJ1-2 TRBV19 TGTGCCAGTAGAATCGGGCAAGATGGCTACACCTTC CASRIGQDGYTF
TRBD2 NA TRBJ2-1 TRBV11-2 TGTGCCAGCAGCTTCGGCGGGGGGGCAAATGAGCAGTTCTTC CASSFGGGANEQFF
NA NA TRBJ2-2 TRBV6-5 TGTGCCAGCAGTTATGAGGGGGCCGGGGAGCTGTTTTTT CASSYEGAGELFF
TRBD2 NA TRBJ2-1 TRBV5-1 TGCGCCAGCAGCCCCCAACTAGCGGGGACGTACAATGAGCAGTTCTTC CASSPQLAGTYNEQFF
NA few TRBJ2-6 TRBV29-1 TGCAGCGCGCTGCTAGGCGCTGGGGCCAACGTCCTGACTTTC CSALLGAGANVLTF
NA NA TRBJ1-6 TRBV2 TGTGCCAGCAGAATAGCCGCCGCAGGAACTTCACCCCTCCACTTT CASRIAAAGTSPLHF
TRBD1 NA TRBJ2-7 TRBV11-2 TGTGCCAGCAGCTCTCGGACTCGGACAGGCACCTACGAGCAGTACTTC CASSSRTRTGTYEQYF
NA NA TRBJ2-5 TRBV29-1 TGCAGCGCTACCCACGGGAAGTATAAAGAGACCCAGTACTTC CSATHGKYKETQYF
NA once TRBJ2-1 TRBV4-1 TGCGCCAGCAGCCAAGTACCAGGGGTGGAGCAGTTCTTC CASSQVPGVEQFF